The 15 T cell receptor beta chains presented below share a single source sample, sequenced in a study of tumor-infiltrating lymphocytes in primary liver carcinoma. Taking about 18-32 mg of unsorted bulk tissue, the authors co-extracted RNA and DNA. Total RNA (around 0.45 ug) served as template for TCR beta cDNA synthesis primed by a constant-region primer. Three rounds of nested multiplex PCR with slightly modified ARM-PCR produced TCR beta libraries. With TRBV1-TRBV30 forward primers and a C-beta reverse primer, the first two PCR rounds were run for approximately 9 cycles each. TCRdb analysed the multiplex PCR reads with MiXCR anew, one entry per CDR3 protein. This sample has 90,000 to 150,000 distinct CDR3 sequences; about two thirds occur once, and the top ten carry 7.5% to 10%. The sample comprised tumor-adjacent normal liver tissue. The receptors stem from a woman in her fifties or sixties with primary liver carcinoma and hepatitis B virus infection.

With respect to this clonotype: This sequence may be a read error, since a much larger clone differs from it by one base. The gene calls are TRBV28 and TRBJ2-4, with TRBD2 identical over 7 bases. The CDR3 spans 12 residues. Germline CDR1 and CDR2: MDHEN and SYDVKM. The CDR3 region has the DNA TGTGCCAGCAGTTTCAGGAAATGGGGGACTACATTC. Its protein product is CASSFRKWGTTF.

This chain joins TRBV4-1 and TRBJ1-2; possibly TRBD1 for D (5 bases). In germline, CDR1 is MGHRA, CDR2 YSYEKL. The CDR3 covers 17 residues. V gave up 4 bases and J gave up 5 bases, with 23 bases separating them. CDR3 sequence: CASSRPGQYRRVYGYTF. CDR3 nucleotides: TGCGCCAGCAGCCGCCCAGGACAATACCGAAGAGTATATGGCTACACCTTC.

As for this clonotype: Mismatch with germline at one junction end may stem from a read error. The chain joins TRBV13 to TRBJ2-1; D may be TRBD1 (6 bases). Germline V lookup: CDR1 PRHDT, CDR2 FYEKMQ (reference sequence). The CDR3 has 15 amino acids. As DNA, the CDR3 is TGTGCTAGCAGCTTCCACGGGACAAGAGGCAATGAGCAGTTCTTC. It yields the protein CASSFHGTRGNEQFF.

About this clonotype: At one end the junction does not follow the germline gene, possibly because of a read error. The chain carries TRBV11-2 and TRBJ2-6; 7 positions match TRBD1. The CDR3 is 15 residues long. The germline gives CDR1 SGHAT, CDR2 FQNNGV. The CDR3 DNA follows: TGTGCCAGTAGCTTAGGGGGCGCAGTGACCAACGTCCTGACTTTC. Translated: CASSLGGAVTNVLTF.

In regard to this clonotype: One end of the junction does not line up with germline, which may come from a read error. The J gene is TRBJ2-7, the V gene TRBV28; the D gene could be TRBD1 or TRBD2 (7 bases each). The CDR3 has 14 amino acids. CDR1 and CDR2 from the germline V gene are MDHEN and SYDVKM. CDR3 DNA sequence: TGTGCCAGCAGGCGACAGGGAGGGTACTACAAGCATTACTTC. Amino acids: CASRRQGGYYKHYF.

As concerns this clonotype: The conserved final phenylalanine or tryptophan is absent from the CDR3, which likely points to a read error. The CDR3 nucleotides are TGTACCAGCAGCTTGTGGGGGCTCTCCTACGAGCAGTACCTC. Protein product: CTSSLWGLSYEQYL. This chain connects TRBV11-2 to TRBJ2-7, with D tentatively TRBD1 (6 bases). Germline-derived CDR1 and CDR2 are SGHAT and FQNNGV. The CDR3 contains 14 residues.

This clonotype was seen many times. This chain uses TRBV5-4 with TRBJ1-4, with D uncertain. The CDR3 is made up of 14 amino acids. The germline V gene has CDR1 SGHNT and CDR2 YYREEE (reference sequence). V dropped 1 base and J dropped 2 bases, with 6 bases sitting between them. The CDR3 spells CASSLYGTNEKLFF. For the CDR3, the DNA is TGTGCCAGCAGCTTGTACGGGACTAATGAAAAACTGTTTTTT. Using reference TRBV5-4 and TRBJ1-4 for the parts outside the CDR3, the full variable domain is ETGVTQSPTHLIKTRGQQVTLRCSSQSGHNTVSWYQQALGQGPQFIFQYYREEENGRGNFPPRFSGLQFPNYSSELNVNALELDDSALYLCASSLYGTNEKLFFGSGTQLSVL.

Concerning this clonotype itself: One junction end does not reproduce the germline sequence, and a read error may be involved. This sequence joins TRBV28 and TRBJ2-2; TRBD2 matches 9 bases. The germline V gene encodes CDR1 MDHEN and CDR2 SYDVKM. The CDR3 extends over 18 amino acids. The CDR3 DNA reads as TGTGCCAGCAGTTCCCGGACTAGCGAAACTGAGAGCACCGGGGAGTTGTTTTTT. This gives the protein CASSSRTSETESTGELFF.

As for this clonotype: One base away lies a much larger clone, so this may be a sequencing read error. The chain joins TRBV7-9 to TRBJ1-1; D is perhaps TRBD1 (5 bases). V dropped 4 bases and J dropped 4 bases, with 13 bases sitting between them. The CDR3 extends over 14 amino acids. The germline V gene has CDR1 SEHNR and CDR2 FQNEAQ (reference sequence). CDR3 loop: CASSCRVVGTEAFF. The CDR3, as DNA: TGTGCCAGCAGCTGCAGGGTTGTGGGCACTGAAGCTTTCTTT.

This clonotype was seen a handful of times. A read error may explain this, as a much larger clone is one base away. V and J are TRBV12-3 or TRBV12-4 and TRBJ1-1, with a possible D match to TRBD1 (5 bases). The CDR3 is made up of 13 amino acids. Trimming left V 8 bases short and J 6 bases short, with 16 bases between. CDR3 DNA: TGTGCCAGCGAGTTAGGGGAAGGTGCTGAAGCTTTCTTT. Residues: CASELGEGAEAFF.

Concerning this clonotype itself: A much larger clone lies one base from this, so it may be a read error. The chain couples TRBV7-8 to TRBJ1-1; 8 bases align to TRBD1. After removal of 4 bases from V and 4 bases from J, the junction contained 11 bases not matched to a gene. This CDR3 has 16 residues. Per the germline V gene, CDR1 is SGHVS and CDR2 is FQNEAQ. DNA for the CDR3: TGTGCCAGCAGCTACATATTTGGACAGGGAGGCACTGAAGCTTTCTTT. This translates into CASSYIFGQGGTEAFF.

As regards this clonotype: The CDR3 does not close with the conserved phenylalanine or tryptophan, likely indicating a read error. The rearrangement uses TRBV6-5 and TRBJ1-1; D unclear. CDR3 size: 14 residues. The germline V gene encodes CDR1 MNHEY and CDR2 SVGAGI. The CDR3 reads CTSSRHQVGTEAFS. The CDR3 DNA reads as TGTACCAGCAGTCGCCACCAAGTGGGCACTGAAGCTTTCTCT.

This clonotype appeared a few times. This chain links TRBV7-9 with TRBJ2-7, with 10 bases that match TRBD1. Germline V gene sequence: CDR1 SEHNR, CDR2 FQNEAQ (reference sequence). There are 14 residues in the CDR3. After removal of 6 bases from V and 7 bases from J, the junction contained 9 bases not matched to a gene. CDR3 in DNA: TGTGCCAGCAGGGAGACGGGACAGGGGAGTGAGCAGTACTTC. Amino acids: CASRETGQGSEQYF.

The rearrangement uses TRBV18 and TRBJ2-1, with no clear D. This CDR3 is 17 amino acids long. CDR1 and CDR2 (germline): KGHSH, LQKENI. V shed 4 bases and J shed 0 bases, with 16 bases lying between them. Written as DNA, the CDR3 is TGTGCCAGCTCACGTCAAGCACCCAAGAGCTCCTACAATGAGCAGTTCTTC. Its translation is CASSRQAPKSSYNEQFF.

Note on this clonotype: A much larger clonotype is one base distant, so this may be a read error. The chain recombines TRBV29-1 with TRBJ2-5; 9 nucleotides line up with TRBD2. The CDR3 totals 15 residues. Germline CDR1 SQVTM, CDR2 ANQGSEA. The CDR3 region is CSAEGAGGPRETQYF. In DNA form, the CDR3 reads TGCAGCGCTGAAGGCGCGGGAGGGCCTAGGGAGACCCAGTACTTC. Together with reference TRBV29-1 and TRBJ2-5, the CDR3 gives the full variable domain: SAVISQKPSRDICQRGTSLTIQCQVDSQVTMMFWYRQQPGQSLTLIATANQGSEATYESGFVIDKFPISRPNLTFSTLTVSNMSPEDSSIYLCSAEGAGGPRETQYFGPGTRLLVL.